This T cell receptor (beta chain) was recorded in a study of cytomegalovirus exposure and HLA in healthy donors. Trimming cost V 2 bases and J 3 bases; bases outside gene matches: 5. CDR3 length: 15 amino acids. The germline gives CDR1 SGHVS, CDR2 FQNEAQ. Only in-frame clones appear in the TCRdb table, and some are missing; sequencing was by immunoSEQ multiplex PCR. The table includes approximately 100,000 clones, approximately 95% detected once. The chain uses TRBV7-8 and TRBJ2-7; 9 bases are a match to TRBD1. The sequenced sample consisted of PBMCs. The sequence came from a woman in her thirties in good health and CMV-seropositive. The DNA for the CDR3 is TGTGCCAGCAGCTTATGGGGACAGGGTCGCTACGAGCAGTACTTC. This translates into CASSLWGQGRYEQYF.